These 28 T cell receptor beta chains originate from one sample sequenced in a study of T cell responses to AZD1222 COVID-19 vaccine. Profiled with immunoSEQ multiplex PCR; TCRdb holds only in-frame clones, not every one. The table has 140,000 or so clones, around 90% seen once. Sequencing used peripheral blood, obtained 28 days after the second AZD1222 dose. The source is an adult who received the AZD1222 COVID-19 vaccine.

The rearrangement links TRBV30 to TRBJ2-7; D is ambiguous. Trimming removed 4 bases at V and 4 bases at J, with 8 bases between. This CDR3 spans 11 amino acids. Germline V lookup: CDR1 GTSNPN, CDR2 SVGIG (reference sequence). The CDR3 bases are TGTGCCTGGATTGTGGGATACGAGCAGTACTTC. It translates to CAWIVGYEQYF.

In DNA, the CDR3 is TGTGCCAGCAGCTTGGTTGAGGGGGTCTATGGCTACACCTTC. This sequence encodes CASSLVEGVYGYTF. This rearrangement joins TRBV5-5 to TRBJ1-2, with D perhaps TRBD1 (6 bases). This CDR3 contains 14 residues. Between the trimmed V and J ends, which lost 0 bases and 4 bases, there was a span of 10 bases. CDR1 is SGHKS, CDR2 YYEKEE, per germline (reference sequence).

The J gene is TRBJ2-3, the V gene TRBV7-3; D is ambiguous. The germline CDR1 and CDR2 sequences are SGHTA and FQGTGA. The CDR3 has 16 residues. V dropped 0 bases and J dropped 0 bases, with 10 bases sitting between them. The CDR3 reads CASSLTGITSTDTQYF. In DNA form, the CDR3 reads TGTGCCAGCAGCTTAACGGGAATAACTAGCACAGATACGCAGTATTTT. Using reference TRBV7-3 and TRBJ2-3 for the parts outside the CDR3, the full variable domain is GAGVSQTPSNKVTEKGKYVELRCDPISGHTALYWYRQSLGQGPEFLIYFQGTGAADDSGLPNDRFFAVRPEGSVSTLKIQRTERGDSAVYLCASSLTGITSTDTQYFGPGTRLTVL.

CDR3 sequence reads: CASSPRGKTYEQYF. CDR3 DNA: TGTGCCAGCAGCCCCAGGGGAAAAACCTACGAGCAGTACTTC. The rearrangement uses TRBV27 and TRBJ2-7; tentatively, D is TRBD1 (6 bases). V dropped 6 bases and J dropped 2 bases, with 14 bases sitting between them. The CDR3 contains 14 residues. Germline V gives CDR1 MNHEY, CDR2 SMNVEV (reference sequence).

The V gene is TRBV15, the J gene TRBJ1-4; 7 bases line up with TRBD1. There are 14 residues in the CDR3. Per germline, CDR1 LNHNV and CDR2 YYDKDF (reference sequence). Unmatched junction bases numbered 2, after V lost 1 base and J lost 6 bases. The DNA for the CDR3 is TGTGCCACCAGCAGAGGGGACAGCTATGAAAAACTGTTTTTT. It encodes CATSRGDSYEKLFF.

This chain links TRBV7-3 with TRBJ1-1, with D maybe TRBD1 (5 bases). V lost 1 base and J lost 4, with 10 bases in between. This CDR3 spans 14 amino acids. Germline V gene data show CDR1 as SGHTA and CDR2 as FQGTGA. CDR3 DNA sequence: TGTGCCAGCAGCTTAAACCAAAGGGGCACTGAAGCTTTCTTT. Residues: CASSLNQRGTEAFF.

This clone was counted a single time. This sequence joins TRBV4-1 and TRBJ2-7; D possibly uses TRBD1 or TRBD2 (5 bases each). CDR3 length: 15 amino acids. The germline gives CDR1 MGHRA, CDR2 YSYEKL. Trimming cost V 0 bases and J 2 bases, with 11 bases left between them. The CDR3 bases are TGCGCCAGCAGCCAAGACTCGCCGGGGCCCTACGAGCAGTACTTC. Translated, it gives CASSQDSPGPYEQYF.

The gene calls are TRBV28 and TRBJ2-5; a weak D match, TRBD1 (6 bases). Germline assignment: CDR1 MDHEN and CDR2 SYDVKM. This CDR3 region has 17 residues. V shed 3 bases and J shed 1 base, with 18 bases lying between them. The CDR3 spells CASSFGRNRAAQETQYF. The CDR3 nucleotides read TGTGCCAGCAGTTTTGGGCGGAACAGGGCGGCCCAAGAGACCCAGTACTTC. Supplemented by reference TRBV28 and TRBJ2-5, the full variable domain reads DVKVTQSSRYLVKRTGEKVFLECVQDMDHENMFWYRQDPGLGLRLIYFSYDVKMKEKGDIPEGYSVSREKKERFSLILESASTNQTSMYLCASSFGRNRAAQETQYFGPGTRLLVL.

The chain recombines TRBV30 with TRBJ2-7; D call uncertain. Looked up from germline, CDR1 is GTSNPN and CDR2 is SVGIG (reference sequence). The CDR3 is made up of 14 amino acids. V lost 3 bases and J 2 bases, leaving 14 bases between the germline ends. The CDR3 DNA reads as TGTGCCTGGAGCACCTACCGGGCCCCCTACGAGCAGTACTTC. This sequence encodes CAWSTYRAPYEQYF.

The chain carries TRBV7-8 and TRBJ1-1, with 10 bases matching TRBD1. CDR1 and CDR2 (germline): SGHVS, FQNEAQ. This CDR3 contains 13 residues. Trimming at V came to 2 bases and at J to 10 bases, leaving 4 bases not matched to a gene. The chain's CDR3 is CASSLPGTGVAFF. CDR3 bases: TGTGCCAGCAGCTTACCTGGGACAGGGGTAGCTTTCTTT. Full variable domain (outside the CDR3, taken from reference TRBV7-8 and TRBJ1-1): GAGVSQSPRYKVAKRGQDVALRCDPISGHVSLFWYQQALGQGPEFLTYFQNEAQLDKSGLPSDRFFAERPEGSVSTLKIQRTQQEDSAVYLCASSLPGTGVAFFGQGTRLTVV.

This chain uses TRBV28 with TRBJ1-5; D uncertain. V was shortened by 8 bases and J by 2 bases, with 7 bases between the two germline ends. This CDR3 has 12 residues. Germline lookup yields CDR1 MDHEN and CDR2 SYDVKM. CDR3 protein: CASQKGNQPQHF. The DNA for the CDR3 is TGTGCCAGCCAGAAGGGCAATCAGCCCCAGCATTTT.

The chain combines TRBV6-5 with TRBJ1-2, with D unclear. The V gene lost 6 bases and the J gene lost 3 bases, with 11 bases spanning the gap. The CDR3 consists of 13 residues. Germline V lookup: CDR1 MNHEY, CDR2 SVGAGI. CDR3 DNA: TGTGCCAGCAGGTTAGATGACTACTATGGCTACACCTTC. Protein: CASRLDDYYGYTF.

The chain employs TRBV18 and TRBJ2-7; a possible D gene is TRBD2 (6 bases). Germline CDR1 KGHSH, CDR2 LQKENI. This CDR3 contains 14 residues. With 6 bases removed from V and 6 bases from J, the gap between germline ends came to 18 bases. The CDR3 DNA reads TGTGCCAGCTCGACGTCGGCAGGAGGGTCCGAGCAGTACTTC. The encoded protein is CASSTSAGGSEQYF.

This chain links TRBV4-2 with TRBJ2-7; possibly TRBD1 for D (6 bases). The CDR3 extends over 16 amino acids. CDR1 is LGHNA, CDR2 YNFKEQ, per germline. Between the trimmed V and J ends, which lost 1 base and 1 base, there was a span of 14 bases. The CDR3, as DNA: TGTGCCAGCAGCCAAGCCGGCAGGGGATTGTCCTACGAGCAGTACTTC. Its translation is CASSQAGRGLSYEQYF.

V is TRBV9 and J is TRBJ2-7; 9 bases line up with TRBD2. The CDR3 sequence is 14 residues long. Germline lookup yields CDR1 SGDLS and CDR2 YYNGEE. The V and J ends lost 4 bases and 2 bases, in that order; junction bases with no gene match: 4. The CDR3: CASSTSGGPYEQYF. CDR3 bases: TGTGCCAGCAGCACCAGCGGGGGGCCCTACGAGCAGTACTTC. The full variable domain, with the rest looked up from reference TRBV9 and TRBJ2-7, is DSGVTQTPKHLITATGQRVTLRCSPRSGDLSVYWYQQSLDQGLQFLIQYYNGEERAKGNILERFSAQQFPDLHSELNLSSLELGDSALYFCASSTSGGPYEQYFGPGTRLTVT.

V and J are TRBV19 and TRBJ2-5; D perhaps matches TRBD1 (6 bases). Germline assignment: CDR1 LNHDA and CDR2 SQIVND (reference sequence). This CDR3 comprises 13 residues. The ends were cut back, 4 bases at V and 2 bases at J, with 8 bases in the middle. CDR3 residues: CASSTGQQETQYF. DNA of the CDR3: TGTGCCAGTAGTACTGGACAGCAAGAGACCCAGTACTTC.

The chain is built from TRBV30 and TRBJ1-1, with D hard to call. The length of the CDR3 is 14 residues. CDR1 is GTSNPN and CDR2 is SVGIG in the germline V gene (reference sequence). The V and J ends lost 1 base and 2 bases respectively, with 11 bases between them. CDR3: CAWSAGNYNTEAFF. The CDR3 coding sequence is TGTGCCTGGAGTGCGGGTAATTATAACACTGAAGCTTTCTTT.

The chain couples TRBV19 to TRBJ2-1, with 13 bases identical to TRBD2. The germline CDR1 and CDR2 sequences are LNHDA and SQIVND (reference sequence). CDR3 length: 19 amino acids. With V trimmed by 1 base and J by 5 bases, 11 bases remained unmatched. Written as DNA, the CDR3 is TGTGCCAGTAGTATAGCCCCATACAGACTAGCGGGGGGTCACAATGAGCAGTTCTTC. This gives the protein CASSIAPYRLAGGHNEQFF.

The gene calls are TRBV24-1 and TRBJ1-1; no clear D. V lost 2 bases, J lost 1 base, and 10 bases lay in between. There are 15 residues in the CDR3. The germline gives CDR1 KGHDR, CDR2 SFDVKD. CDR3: CATSDSGPQNTEAFF. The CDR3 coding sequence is TGTGCCACCAGTGATTCCGGGCCCCAGAACACTGAAGCTTTCTTT.

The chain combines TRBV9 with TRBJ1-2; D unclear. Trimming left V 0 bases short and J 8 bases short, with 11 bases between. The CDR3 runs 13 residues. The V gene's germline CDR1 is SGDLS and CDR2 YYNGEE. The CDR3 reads CASSVEQIGGYTF. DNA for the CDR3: TGTGCCAGCAGCGTAGAACAAATTGGGGGCTACACCTTC.

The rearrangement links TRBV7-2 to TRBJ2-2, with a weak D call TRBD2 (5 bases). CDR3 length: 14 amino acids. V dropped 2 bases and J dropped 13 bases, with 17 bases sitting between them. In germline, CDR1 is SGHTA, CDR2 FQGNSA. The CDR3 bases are TGTGCCAGCAGCTTATCATTGGACGGGGTGCGGCTGTTTTTT. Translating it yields CASSLSLDGVRLFF.

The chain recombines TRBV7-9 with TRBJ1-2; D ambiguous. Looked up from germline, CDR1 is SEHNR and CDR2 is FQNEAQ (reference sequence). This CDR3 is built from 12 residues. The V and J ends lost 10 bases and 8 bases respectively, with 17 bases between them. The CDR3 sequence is CATERLEVGYTF. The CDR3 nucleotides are TGTGCCACCGAGAGGCTCGAAGTAGGCTACACCTTC.

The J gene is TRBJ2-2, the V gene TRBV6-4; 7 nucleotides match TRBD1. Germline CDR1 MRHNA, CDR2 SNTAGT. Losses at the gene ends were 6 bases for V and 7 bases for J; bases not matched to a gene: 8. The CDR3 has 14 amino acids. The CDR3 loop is CASSARGGGGELFF. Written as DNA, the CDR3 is TGTGCCAGCAGCGCCCGAGGGGGCGGCGGGGAGCTGTTTTTT.

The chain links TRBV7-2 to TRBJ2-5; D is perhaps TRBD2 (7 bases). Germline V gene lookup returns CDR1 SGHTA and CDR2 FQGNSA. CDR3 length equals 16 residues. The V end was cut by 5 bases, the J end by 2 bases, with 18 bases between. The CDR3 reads CASSPRKGGGQETQYF. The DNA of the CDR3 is TGTGCCAGCAGCCCCCGCAAGGGGGGGGGACAAGAGACCCAGTACTTC.

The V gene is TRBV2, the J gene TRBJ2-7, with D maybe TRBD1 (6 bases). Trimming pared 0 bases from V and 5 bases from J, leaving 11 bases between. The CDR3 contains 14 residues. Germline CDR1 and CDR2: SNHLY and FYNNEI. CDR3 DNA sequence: TGTGCCAGCAGTGAAGCAGGGGGTAGGGACGAGCAGTACTTC. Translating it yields CASSEAGGRDEQYF.

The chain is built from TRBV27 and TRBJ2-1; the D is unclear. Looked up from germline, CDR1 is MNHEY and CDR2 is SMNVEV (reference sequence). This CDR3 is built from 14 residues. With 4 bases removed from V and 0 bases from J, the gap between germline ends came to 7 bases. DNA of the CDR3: TGTGCCAGCAGTTCTCCGAGCTCCTACAATGAGCAGTTCTTC. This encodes CASSSPSSYNEQFF.

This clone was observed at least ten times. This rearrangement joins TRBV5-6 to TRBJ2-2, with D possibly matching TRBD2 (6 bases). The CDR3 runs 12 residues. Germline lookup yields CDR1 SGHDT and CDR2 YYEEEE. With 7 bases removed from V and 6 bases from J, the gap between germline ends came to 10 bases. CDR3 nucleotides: TGTGCCAGCGACCGGGGGTCCGGGGAGCTGTTTTTT. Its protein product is CASDRGSGELFF. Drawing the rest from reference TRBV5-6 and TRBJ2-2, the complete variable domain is DAGVTQSPTHLIKTRGQQVTLRCSPKSGHDTVSWYQQALGQGPQFIFQYYEEEERQRGNFPDRFSGHQFPNYSSELNVNALLLGDSALYLCASDRGSGELFFGEGSRLTVL.

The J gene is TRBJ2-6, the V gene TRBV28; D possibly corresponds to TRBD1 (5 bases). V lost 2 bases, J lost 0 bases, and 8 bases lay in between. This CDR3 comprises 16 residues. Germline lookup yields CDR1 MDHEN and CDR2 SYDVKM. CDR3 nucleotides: TGTGCCAGCAGTTTAAACAGGCCCTCTGGGGCCAACGTCCTGACTTTC. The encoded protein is CASSLNRPSGANVLTF. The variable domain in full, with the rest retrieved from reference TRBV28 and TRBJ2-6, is DVKVTQSSRYLVKRTGEKVFLECVQDMDHENMFWYRQDPGLGLRLIYFSYDVKMKEKGDIPEGYSVSREKKERFSLILESASTNQTSMYLCASSLNRPSGANVLTFGAGSRLTVL.